The clone carrying this T cell receptor (beta chain) turned up a few times. Its antigen is not identified. The data were taken from a study of OX40 agonist ivuxolimab in advanced cancers. Germline V CDR1 and CDR2: SGHVS, FQNEAQ. V was cut by 2 bases and J by 5 bases, with 15 bases left in between. The CDR3 runs to 15 residues. Study-level results: Clonal expansion was seen in CD4+ and CD8+ blood T cells by week 6 at 0.1 to 3.0 mg/kg. Certain nonresponding patients likewise had low normalized T-cell clonal expansion.

Blood sampling took place at baseline, cycle 4 day 1, and cycle 7 day 1. Assay: immunoSEQ multiplex PCR; the TCRdb copy retains only in-frame clones and omits some. Found here are approximately 50,000 clones, nearly 80% of them singletons; the top ten hold about 3.9%. The chain combines TRBV7-8 with TRBJ1-1; tentatively, D is TRBD1 (5 bases). The source material was CD4+ or CD8+ T cells sorted from blood, sampled in a trial of the OX40 agonist ivuxolimab. The receptor was isolated from an adult with an advanced solid tumor such as melanoma, head and neck, liver or kidney cancer. The CDR3 bases are TGTGCCAGCAGCTTAACAATCGTCAGGGAAACTGAAGCTTTCTTT. As protein: CASSLTIVRETEAFF.